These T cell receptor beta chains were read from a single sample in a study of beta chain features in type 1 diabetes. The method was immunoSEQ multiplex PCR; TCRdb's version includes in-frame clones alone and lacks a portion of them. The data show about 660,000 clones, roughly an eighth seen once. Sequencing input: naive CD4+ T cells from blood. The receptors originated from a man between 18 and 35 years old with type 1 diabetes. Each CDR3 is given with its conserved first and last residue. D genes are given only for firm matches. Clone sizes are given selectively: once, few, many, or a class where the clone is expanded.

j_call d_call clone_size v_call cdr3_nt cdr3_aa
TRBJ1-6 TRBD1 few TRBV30 TGTGCCTGGAGAACGGGACAGCTGAGTTCACCCCTCCACTTT CAWRTGQLSSPLHF
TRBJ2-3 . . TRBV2 TGTGCCAGCAGTCCTAGAATCGCCACAGATACGCAGTATTTT CASSPRIATDTQYF
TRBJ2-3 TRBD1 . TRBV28 TGTGCCATTGACAGGGGCCCCACAGATACGCAGTATTTT CAIDRGPTDTQYF
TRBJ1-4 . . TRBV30 TGTGCCTGGAGAGTCGCGGGCAGGTCTAATGAAAAACTGTTTTTT CAWRVAGRSNEKLFF
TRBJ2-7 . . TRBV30 TGTGCCTGGAGTGTTTCGTCCTACGAGCAGTACTTC CAWSVSSYEQYF
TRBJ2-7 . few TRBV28 TGTGCCAGCAAGAGGGCAGGGAAAGAGGACGAGCAGTACTTC CASKRAGKEDEQYF
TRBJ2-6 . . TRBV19 TGTGCCAGTAGTATAGGCCCAGAGACCAACGTCCTGACTTTC CASSIGPETNVLTF
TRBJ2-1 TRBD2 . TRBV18 TGTGCCAGCTCTCCACCCCGAGCGGGAGGACCGTCCGATGAGCAGTTCTTC CASSPPRAGGPSDEQFF
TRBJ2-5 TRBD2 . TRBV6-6 TGTGCCAGCAGTTCTAGCGGGGATGCGAAGGAGACCCAGTACTTC CASSSSGDAKETQYF
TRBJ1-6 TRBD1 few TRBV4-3 TGCGCCAGCAGCCAAGTCGGACAGGGGAATTCACCCCTCCACTTT CASSQVGQGNSPLHF
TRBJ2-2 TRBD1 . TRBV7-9 TGTGCCAGCAGCTCCGGACAGGGATGGACCGGGGAGCTGTTTTTT CASSSGQGWTGELFF
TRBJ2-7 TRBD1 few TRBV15 TGTGCCACCAGCACCCAAGGACAGGGGTCCGTTAAACTGTACTTC CATSTQGQGSVKLYF
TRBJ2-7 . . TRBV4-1 TGCGCCAGCAGCCCCGGTGGTGGGACGGCCGCCTACGAGCAGTACTTC CASSPGGGTAAYEQYF
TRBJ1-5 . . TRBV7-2 TGTGCCAGCAGCTTAGTGGGGGCGGCCGGTCAGCCCCAGCATTTT CASSLVGAAGQPQHF
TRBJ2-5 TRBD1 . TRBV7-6 TGTGCCAGCAGCTCAGGGACAGGGCCGGGCGGTTTGGAGACCCAGTACTTC CASSSGTGPGGLETQYF